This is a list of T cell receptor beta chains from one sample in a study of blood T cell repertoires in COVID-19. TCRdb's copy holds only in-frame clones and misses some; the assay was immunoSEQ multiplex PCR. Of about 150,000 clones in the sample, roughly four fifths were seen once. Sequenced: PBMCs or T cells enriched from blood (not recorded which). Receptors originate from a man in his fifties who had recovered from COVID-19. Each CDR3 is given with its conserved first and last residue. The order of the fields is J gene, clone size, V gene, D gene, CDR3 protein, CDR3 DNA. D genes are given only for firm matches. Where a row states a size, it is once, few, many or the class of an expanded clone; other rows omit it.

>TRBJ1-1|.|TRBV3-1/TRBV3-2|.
CASSPGTPNTEAFF
TGTGCCAGCAGTCCCGGGACACCTAACACTGAAGCTTTCTTT
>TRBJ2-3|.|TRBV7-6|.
CASSLSYPSTDTQYF
TGTGCCAGCAGCTTATCTTATCCTAGCACAGATACGCAGTATTTT
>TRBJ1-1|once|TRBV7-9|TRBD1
CASSPGQAATGAFF
TGTGCCAGCAGTCCGGGACAGGCGGCTACGGGAGCTTTCTTT
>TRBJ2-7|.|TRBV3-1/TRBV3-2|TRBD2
CASSLSGGPYEQYF
TGTGCCAGCAGCCTTAGCGGGGGACCCTACGAGCAGTACTTC
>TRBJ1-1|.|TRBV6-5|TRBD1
CASTPPWTGGAAAFF
TGTGCCAGCACCCCGCCCTGGACAGGGGGCGCAGCAGCTTTCTTT
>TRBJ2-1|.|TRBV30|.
CAWSRGGAYNEQFF
TGTGCCTGGAGTAGGGGGGGGGCATACAATGAGCAGTTCTTC
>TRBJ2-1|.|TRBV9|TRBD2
CASSVAFTSGGNNEQFF
TGTGCCAGCAGCGTAGCTTTTACTAGCGGGGGGAACAATGAGCAGTTCTTC
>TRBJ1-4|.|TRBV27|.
CASSLGGPYEKLFF
TGTGCCAGCAGTTTGGGGGGGCCATATGAAAAACTGTTTTTT
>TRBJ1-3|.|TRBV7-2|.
CASSLAESSGNTIYF
TGTGCCAGCAGCTTAGCGGAGTCCTCTGGAAACACCATATATTTT
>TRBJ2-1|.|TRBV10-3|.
CAIASAYNEQFF
TGTGCCATCGCTAGCGCCTACAATGAGCAGTTCTTC
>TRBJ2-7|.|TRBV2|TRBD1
CASSLGGQGTYEQYF
TGTGCCAGCTCCCTTGGTGGACAGGGGACCTACGAGCAGTACTTC
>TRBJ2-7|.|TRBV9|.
CASRADSADYEQYF
TGTGCCAGCAGAGCGGACAGTGCGGACTACGAGCAGTACTTC
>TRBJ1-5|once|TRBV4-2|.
CASSQDFTESQPQHF
TGTGCCAGCAGCCAAGACTTTACTGAAAGTCAGCCCCAGCATTTT
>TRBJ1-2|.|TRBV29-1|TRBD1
CSGQGFYGYTF
TGCAGCGGACAGGGATTCTATGGCTACACCTTC
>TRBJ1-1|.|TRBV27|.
CASSSRQKLLNTEAFF
TGTGCCAGCAGTTCCCGACAGAAACTACTGAACACTGAAGCTTTCTTT
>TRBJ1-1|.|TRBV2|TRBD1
CASSEDMGQGDTEAFF
TGTGCCAGCAGTGAAGACATGGGTCAGGGGGACACTGAAGCTTTCTTT
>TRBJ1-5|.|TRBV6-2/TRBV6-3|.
CASSPQGTQPQHF
TGTGCCAGCAGTCCACAGGGAACTCAGCCCCAGCATTTT
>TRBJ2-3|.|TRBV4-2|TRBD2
CASSQRGDRTDTQYF
TGTGCCAGCAGCCAACGGGGGGATCGCACAGATACGCAGTATTTT
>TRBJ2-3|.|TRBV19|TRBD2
CASAWAGGGPGAQYF
TGTGCCTCAGCTTGGGCCGGCGGGGGACCGGGGGCGCAGTATTTT
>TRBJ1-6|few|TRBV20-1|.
CSASRIRETSPLHF
TGCAGTGCTAGTCGGATACGGGAGACCTCACCCCTCCACTTT